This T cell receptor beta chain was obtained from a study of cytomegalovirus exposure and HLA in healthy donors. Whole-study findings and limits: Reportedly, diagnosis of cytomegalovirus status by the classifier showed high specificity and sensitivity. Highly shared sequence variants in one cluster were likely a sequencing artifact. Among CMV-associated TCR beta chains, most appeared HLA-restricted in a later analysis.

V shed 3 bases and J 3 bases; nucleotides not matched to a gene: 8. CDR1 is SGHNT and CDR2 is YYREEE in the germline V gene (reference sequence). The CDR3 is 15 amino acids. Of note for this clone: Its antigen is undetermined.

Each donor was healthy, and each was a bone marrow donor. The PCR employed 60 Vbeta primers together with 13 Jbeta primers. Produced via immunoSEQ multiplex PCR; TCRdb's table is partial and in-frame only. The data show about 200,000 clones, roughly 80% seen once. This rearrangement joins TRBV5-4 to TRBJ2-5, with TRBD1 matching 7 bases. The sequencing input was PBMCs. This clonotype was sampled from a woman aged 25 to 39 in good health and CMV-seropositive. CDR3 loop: CASSSQTGTEETQYF. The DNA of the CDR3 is TGTGCCAGCAGCTCGCAGACAGGGACCGAAGAGACCCAGTACTTC.